This T cell receptor (beta chain) was documented in a study of a mutant IDH1 vaccine in newly diagnosed glioma (dated by TCRdb to the early 2020s). Regarding the complete study: Of the approximately 34 treated patients, around 62% were male and around 38% were female, and a mean age of approximately 40 years was recorded. Peripheral blood was collected at six visits: V03 (baseline), V05, V07, V10, V12 and V13. Longitudinal TCRB deep sequencing was done for 25 treated patients, wherever samples were available for exploratory analyses. Before enrollment, most patients had been given radiochemotherapy with temozolomide as standard therapy, while the rest had received either radiotherapy alone or temozolomide alone. The paper's findings and limits, for the study overall: Availability determined which PBMC samples were chosen for TCRB deep sequencing. It was noted by the authors that analyses of patient blood samples could not be reproduced owing to sample limitations. Changes in the top peripheral T cell clonotypes picked up by TCRB sequencing did not appear to be linked to pseudoprogression. Immune responses induced by the vaccine were seen in around 93% of patients across multiple MHC alleles.

As regards this clone: The target of this receptor is not known. Per-base qualities were not stored, and no clone one base away is much larger.

Libraries came from the immunoSEQ multiplex PCR assay. The hsTCRB Kit was used according to the manufacturer's protocol to amplify rearranged TCR beta chain sequences. TCRB libraries were sequenced on an Illumina MiSeq. In the paper's pipeline: The kit vendor's proprietary platform handled demultiplexing, trimming and gene mapping. TCRdb limited this immuneACCESS table to in-frame rearrangements with V and J called. A share of clones is missing; checked studies link under half to unresolved V genes, and the rest is unexplained. V and J calls and clone size come straight from that table; D and trimming were deduced from the DNA. For this sample the table gives fewer than 100,000 clones, of which about 90% were detected only once. Under 0.7% of the sample lies in the top ten. The time point label, read with the paper, signifies: baseline, week 1 (first vaccination visit). This specimen's treatment or condition label, per the study, means: pre-vaccination baseline after standard-of-care therapy. Donors had newly diagnosed WHO grade 3 or 4 IDH1-mutant astrocytomas with loss of nuclear ATRX. The samples were drawn from NOA16, a multicentre, single-arm, open-label phase I trial in Germany that tested a mutant IDH1 peptide vaccine in humans for the first time. For immunogenicity testing, the blood drawn at visit V03 was used as the baseline sample. The DNeasy Blood and Tissue Kit was used to extract genomic DNA from EDTA blood for TCRB sequencing.

Including the terminal cysteine and phenylalanine, the CDR3 comprises 11 residues. The only DNA kept is the CDR3, 33 bases in frame from the first base. V is reduced by 6 bases and J by 11 bases, leaving a spacing of 14 bases between them. CDR1 MDHEN and CDR2 SYDVKM are derived from the germline V gene. The source of this sequence is a woman aged 45 to 65 with glioma. The source was PBMCs, collected from a glioma patient treated with radiotherapy, temozolomide or both. The sequence links TRBV28 to TRBJ2-7; matching of 5 bases hints at TRBD1 as the D gene. The CDR3 sequence is CASSPQEFKYF. Here is the DNA: TGTGCCAGCAGCCCACAGGAGTTTAAGTACTTC.